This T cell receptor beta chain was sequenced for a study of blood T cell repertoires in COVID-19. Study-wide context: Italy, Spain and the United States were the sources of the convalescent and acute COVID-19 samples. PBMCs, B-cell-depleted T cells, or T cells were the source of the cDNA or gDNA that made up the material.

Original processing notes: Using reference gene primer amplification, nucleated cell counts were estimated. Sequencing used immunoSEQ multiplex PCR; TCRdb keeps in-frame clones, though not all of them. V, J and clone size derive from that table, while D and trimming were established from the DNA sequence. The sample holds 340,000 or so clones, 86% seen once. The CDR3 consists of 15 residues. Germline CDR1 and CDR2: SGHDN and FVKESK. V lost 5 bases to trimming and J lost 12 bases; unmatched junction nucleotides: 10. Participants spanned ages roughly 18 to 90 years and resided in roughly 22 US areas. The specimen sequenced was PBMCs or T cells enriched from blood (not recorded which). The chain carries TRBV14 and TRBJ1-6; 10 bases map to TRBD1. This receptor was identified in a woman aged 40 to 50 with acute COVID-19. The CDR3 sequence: CASSYSTGGGGPLHF. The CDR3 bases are TGTGCCAGCAGCTACTCGACAGGGGGCGGAGGACCCCTCCACTTT.